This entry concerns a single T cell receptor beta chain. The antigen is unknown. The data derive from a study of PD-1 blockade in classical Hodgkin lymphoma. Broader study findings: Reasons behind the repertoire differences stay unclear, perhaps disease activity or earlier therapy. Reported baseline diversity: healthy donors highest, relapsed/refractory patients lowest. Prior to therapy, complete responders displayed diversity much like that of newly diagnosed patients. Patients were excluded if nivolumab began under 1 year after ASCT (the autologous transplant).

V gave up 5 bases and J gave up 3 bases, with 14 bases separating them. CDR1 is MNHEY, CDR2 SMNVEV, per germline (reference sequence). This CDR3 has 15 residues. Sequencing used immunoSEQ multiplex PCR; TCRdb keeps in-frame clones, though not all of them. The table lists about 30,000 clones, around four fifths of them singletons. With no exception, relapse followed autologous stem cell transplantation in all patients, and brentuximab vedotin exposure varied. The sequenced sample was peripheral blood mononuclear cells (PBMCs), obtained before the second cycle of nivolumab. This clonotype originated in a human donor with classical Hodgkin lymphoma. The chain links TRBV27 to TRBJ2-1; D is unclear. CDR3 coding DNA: TGTGCCAGCAGTCCCTCAGACCCTAACTACAATGAGCAGTTCTTC. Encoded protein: CASSPSDPNYNEQFF.